The 7 T cell receptor beta chains below were found in one sample sequenced in a study of blood T cell repertoires in COVID-19. The table came from immunoSEQ multiplex PCR; TCRdb's copy has only in-frame clones and leaves some out. The data show 250,000 to 350,000 clones, around 89% seen once. The sample was PBMCs or T cells enriched from blood (not recorded which). These receptors were obtained from a woman in her late teens or twenties with acute COVID-19.

The V and J genes are TRBV21-1 and TRBJ1-1; the table's D call of TRBD1 was not tested on the DNA. TRBV21-1 has pseudogene status. The CDR3 has 15 residues. The CDR3 here is CASSSLTGLNTEAFF. Here the CDR3 DNA reads TGTGCCAGCAGCTCGCTGACAGGCTTGAACACTGAAGCTTTCTTT.

V gene TRBV6-5 combines with J gene TRBJ1-2, with TRBD1 matching over 10 bases. CDR3 length equals 14 residues. Unmatched junction bases numbered 7, after V lost 6 bases and J lost 6 bases. Germline values: CDR1 MNHEY, CDR2 SVGAGI. Here the CDR3 reads CASRMTGGANGYTF. The CDR3 DNA reads as TGTGCCAGCAGAATGACAGGGGGCGCGAATGGCTACACCTTC.

This clone appeared a few times. The V gene is TRBV9, the J gene TRBJ1-1; D is ambiguous. Germline V gene sequence: CDR1 SGDLS, CDR2 YYNGEE. The CDR3 is made up of 13 amino acids. Trimming cost V 0 bases and J 0 bases, with 3 bases left between them. The CDR3 protein is CASSVDMNTEAFF. DNA for the CDR3: TGTGCCAGCAGCGTAGACATGAACACTGAAGCTTTCTTT.

J is TRBJ2-7 and V is TRBV19; 11 nucleotides match TRBD1. Germline CDR1 is LNHDA and CDR2 is SQIVND (reference sequence). There are 15 residues in the CDR3. V was clipped by 5 bases and J by 2 bases; unmatched bases: 5. The CDR3 DNA reads as TGTGCCAGTAGTCTGGGGACAGGGGGTCCCTACGAGCAGTACTTC. Translated: CASSLGTGGPYEQYF.

The chain combines TRBV5-6 with TRBJ2-4; tentative D call: TRBD1 (6 bases). V lost 7 bases and J lost 6, with 17 bases in between. The CDR3 runs 14 residues. Per the germline V gene, CDR1 is SGHDT and CDR2 is YYEEEE. CDR3 sequence reads: CASFGTKGPNIQYF. The CDR3 nucleotides read TGTGCCAGCTTTGGGACAAAAGGTCCAAACATTCAGTACTTC.

V is TRBV27 and J is TRBJ2-7; D not certain. The CDR3 loop spans 15 amino acids. Looked up from germline, CDR1 is MNHEY and CDR2 is SMNVEV (reference sequence). The V and J ends lost 3 bases and 0 bases respectively, with 12 bases between them. The CDR3 loop reads CASSLRGRSSYEQYF. CDR3 DNA sequence: TGTGCCAGCAGTTTGAGAGGAAGGAGCTCCTACGAGCAGTACTTC.

The CDR3 region is CASSLNRNQPQHF. In nucleotides, the CDR3 is TGTGCCAGCAGTTTAAACCGGAATCAGCCCCAGCATTTT. The chain has TRBV27 and TRBJ1-5, with D unresolved. The CDR3 length is 13 residues. Germline CDR1 and CDR2: MNHEY and SMNVEV (reference sequence). V was clipped by 2 bases and J by 4 bases, with 6 bases between them.